Each of the 16 T cell receptor beta chains below was sequenced from the same sample in a study of regulatory T cells in long-lasting Graves disease. Documented time point: newly diagnosed GD, antithyroid drugs for less than 3 months. Making the TCR library involved RNA that had been extracted from PBMCs. For TCR beta, libraries came from iRepertoire HTBI primers and Arm-PCR of CDR3 regions. Each CDR3 protein is one row after TCRdb ran MiXCR on the multiplex PCR reads. The sample has about 430,000 distinct CDR3 sequences; over 12% are singletons. In addition, the sample was reused for a study of T cells in Graves' hyperthyroidism and ophthalmopathy.

Source: peripheral blood mononuclear cells (PBMCs), taken at new diagnosis, from a patient treated with antithyroid drugs. These receptors came from a woman in her forties with Graves disease.

This clonotype has a count of ten or more. The CDR3 spells CAWSEGFRYEQYF. CDR3 in DNA: TGTGCCTGGAGTGAGGGGTTCCGGTACGAGCAGTACTTC. The rearrangement joins TRBV30 to TRBJ2-7; D is perhaps TRBD1 (5 bases). Germline CDR1 reads GTSNPN; CDR2 reads SVGIG (reference sequence). The CDR3 covers 13 residues. The ends were cut back, 1 base at V and 4 bases at J, with 11 bases in the middle. The full variable domain, with the rest looked up from reference TRBV30 and TRBJ2-7, is SQTIHQWPATLVQPVGSPLSLECTVEGTSNPNLYWYRQAAGRGLQLLFYSVGIGQISSEVPQNLSASRPQDRQFILSSKKLLLSDSGFYLCAWSEGFRYEQYFGPGTRLTVT.

This clonotype was observed a handful of times. The CDR3 loop is CASSFSSPEQFF. CDR3 bases: TGTGCCAGCAGTTTTTCCTCACCCGAGCAGTTCTTC. The chain uses TRBV28 and TRBJ2-1; no clear D gene. Trimming stripped 3 bases from V and 10 bases from J, with 10 bases between. This CDR3 contains 12 residues. Per germline, CDR1 MDHEN and CDR2 SYDVKM.

With respect to this clonotype: The junction and the germline gene differ at one end; a read error may be behind it. This sequence joins TRBV7-2 and TRBJ2-1, with D possibly matching TRBD2 (6 bases). The length of the CDR3 is 16 residues. From germline, CDR1 is SGHTA and CDR2 FQGNSA. CDR3 coding DNA: TGTGCCAGCAGCTTAGCGACGGAGCGGGCATACAATGAGCAGCTCTTC. Its protein product is CASSLATERAYNEQLF.

Only a few counts were recorded for this clonotype. The chain is built from TRBV13 and TRBJ2-5; D is unclear. With 1 base removed from V and 9 bases from J, the gap between germline ends came to 18 bases. Per the germline V gene, CDR1 is PRHDT and CDR2 is FYEKMQ (reference sequence). The CDR3 extends over 15 amino acids. CDR3 in amino acids: CASSLAAETPLSQYF. CDR3 nucleotides: TGTGCCAGCAGCTTAGCGGCAGAGACCCCATTGTCCCAGTACTTC. Based on the CDR3 plus reference TRBV13 and TRBJ2-5, the full variable domain is AAGVIQSPRHLIKEKRETATLKCYPIPRHDTVYWYQQGPGQDPQFLISFYEKMQSDKGSIPDRFSAQQFSDYHSELNMSSLELGDSALYFCASSLAAETPLSQYFGPGTRLLVL.

Points on this clonotype: A far more abundant clone sits one base away, making this likely a read error. The chain is built from TRBV11-2 and TRBJ2-1; D is perhaps TRBD1 or TRBD2 (5 bases each). This CDR3 has 14 amino acids. Between the trimmed V and J ends, which lost 2 bases and 13 bases, there was a span of 18 bases. Germline V lookup: CDR1 SGHAT, CDR2 FQNNGV. The CDR3 protein is CASSLLLGEETQFF. The CDR3 DNA is TGTGCCAGCAGCTTACTTCTGGGGGAAGAGACCCAGTTCTTC.

This clonotype was counted a few times. The rearrangement links TRBV20-1 to TRBJ2-1, with a tentative D call TRBD1 (5 bases). The V gene lost 5 bases and the J gene lost 4 bases, with 12 bases spanning the gap. In germline, CDR1 is DFQATT, CDR2 SNEGSKA (reference sequence). The CDR3 totals 13 residues. The CDR3 DNA follows: TGCAGTGCTCCTCAGGACACATACAATGAGCAGTTCTTC. It is translated as CSAPQDTYNEQFF.

This clonotype was counted many times. The V gene is TRBV12-3 or TRBV12-4, the J gene TRBJ2-5; 13 bases are a match to TRBD2. J gave up 5 bases and V 5 bases, and 8 bases lay outside the gene matches. This CDR3 contains 16 residues. The CDR3 spells CASSPWTSGGFETQYF. The DNA of the CDR3 is TGTGCCAGCAGTCCCTGGACTAGCGGGGGATTTGAGACCCAGTACTTC.

The chain uses TRBV11-3 and TRBJ1-1; weak D call: TRBD1 (5 bases). Germline-derived CDR1 and CDR2 are SGHNT and YENEEA. V gave up 7 bases and J gave up 5 bases, with 20 bases separating them. This CDR3 has 15 amino acids. The CDR3: CASTDRYPPETEAFF. The DNA of the CDR3 is TGTGCCAGCACCGACAGATACCCCCCAGAGACTGAAGCTTTCTTT. The whole variable domain, remainder taken from reference TRBV11-3 and TRBJ1-1, is EAGVVQSPRYKIIEKKQPVAFWCNPISGHNTLYWYLQNLGQGPELLIRYENEEAVDDSQLPKDRFSAERLKGVDSTLKIQPAELGDSAVYLCASTDRYPPETEAFFGQGTRLTVV.

This clonotype was observed at least ten times. V usage is TRBV28 and J usage is TRBJ2-7; perhaps TRBD1 as D (6 bases). Trimming cost V 5 bases and J 6 bases, with 17 bases left between them. The CDR3 runs 14 residues. The germline gives CDR1 MDHEN, CDR2 SYDVKM. The CDR3 loop is CASSNRDTLAEQYF. The CDR3 DNA reads TGTGCCAGCAGTAACCGGGACACCCTGGCCGAGCAGTACTTC. Using reference TRBV28 and TRBJ2-7 for the parts outside the CDR3, the full variable domain is DVKVTQSSRYLVKRTGEKVFLECVQDMDHENMFWYRQDPGLGLRLIYFSYDVKMKEKGDIPEGYSVSREKKERFSLILESASTNQTSMYLCASSNRDTLAEQYFGPGTRLTVT.

The V gene is TRBV12-3 or TRBV12-4, the J gene TRBJ2-3; 7 bases line up with TRBD2. The CDR3 spans 16 residues. V lost 10 bases to trimming and J lost 0 bases; unmatched junction nucleotides: 13. This CDR3 is CATAPWLAESTDTQYF. DNA for the CDR3: TGTGCCACCGCCCCTTGGCTAGCGGAGAGCACAGATACGCAGTATTTT.

The chain has TRBV6-2 or TRBV6-3 and TRBJ2-1, with 11 bases aligning to TRBD2. Germline CDR1 and CDR2: MNHEY and SVGEGT. The V and J ends lost 5 bases and 9 bases, in that order; junction bases with no gene match: 18. The CDR3 contains 18 residues. The CDR3 sequence: CASSEAVLVAGGTGEQFF. In DNA form, the CDR3 reads TGTGCCAGCAGTGAAGCCGTCCTGGTAGCGGGAGGGACAGGTGAGCAGTTCTTC.

V usage is TRBV2 and J usage is TRBJ2-1, with a weak D call TRBD1 (5 bases). The CDR3 spans 14 residues. The V end was cut by 3 bases, the J end by 11 bases, with 17 bases between. Per germline, CDR1 SNHLY and CDR2 FYNNEI. The chain's CDR3 is CASSDRGGLEQQFF. The CDR3 DNA follows: TGTGCCAGCAGTGATAGGGGTGGGCTGGAACAGCAGTTCTTC.

The chain couples TRBV15 to TRBJ2-1, with a weak D call TRBD2 (5 bases). The V and J ends lost 1 base and 7 bases respectively, with 17 bases between them. The CDR3 totals 16 residues. Germline assignment: CDR1 LNHNV and CDR2 YYDKDF (reference sequence). As DNA, the CDR3 is TGTGCCACCAGCAGAGGTCTGGCATCTACGGGGAATGAGCAGTTCTTC. Amino acids: CATSRGLASTGNEQFF.

This sequence joins TRBV27 and TRBJ2-3, with 14 bases aligning to TRBD2. The trim removed 10 bases at V and 4 bases at J, leaving 7 bases unmatched. There are 15 residues in the CDR3. In germline, CDR1 is MNHEY, CDR2 SMNVEV (reference sequence). CDR3 bases: TGTGCCACCCGACTAGCGGGAGGGGGGGCAGATACGCAGTATTTT. Translation: CATRLAGGGADTQYF.

This clonotype was seen only a few times. At one end, the junction sequence differs from germline, possibly due to a read error. The chain uses TRBV6-1 and TRBJ2-3; TRBD1 matches at 8 bases. The CDR3 sequence is 12 residues long. CDR1 MNHNS and CDR2 SASEGT come from the germline V gene. The CDR3 is CASSERDRPENF. DNA of the CDR3: TGTGCCAGCAGTGAGCGGGACAGGCCCGAGAATTTT.

Of note for this clonotype: An end of the junction differs from the germline gene, which may be a read error. The rearrangement uses TRBV20-1 and TRBJ2-2; tentatively, D is TRBD2 (5 bases). The germline V gene encodes CDR1 DFQATT and CDR2 SNEGSKA (reference sequence). This CDR3 region has 17 residues. The CDR3 DNA follows: TGCAGTGCTAGAGATCCCGGGGATCCAGTGAACACCGGGGAGCTGCTTTTT. Its protein is CSARDPGDPVNTGELLF.